Following are 26 T cell receptor beta chains from one sample sequenced in a study of CD8 T cells in Susac syndrome. A quantity of roughly 0.5 to 1 ug RNA underwent reverse transcription using random hexamers. TCRdb reprocessed the immunoSEQ multiplex PCR reads via MiXCR and lists one record per CDR3 protein. This table has hundreds of thousands of distinct CDR3 sequences, about 94% appearing once. The sample taken for sequencing was CD4+ T cells from PBMCs. These TCRs come from a human donor with multiple sclerosis.

This chain joins TRBV6-1 and TRBJ2-7; D is perhaps TRBD1 (5 bases). Trimming pared 7 bases from V and 5 bases from J, leaving 18 bases between. The CDR3 has 14 residues. The germline gives CDR1 MNHNS, CDR2 SASEGT. The CDR3 sequence is CASIRGQGYHEQYV. The CDR3 coding sequence is TGTGCCAGCATCCGTGGGCAGGGTTACCACGAGCAGTACGTC.

The chain combines TRBV20-1 with TRBJ2-2; 9 nucleotides line up with TRBD1. There are 17 residues in the CDR3. Trimming at V came to 5 bases and at J to 5 bases, leaving 15 bases not matched to a gene. Germline assignment: CDR1 DFQATT and CDR2 SNEGSKA (reference sequence). The CDR3 sequence is CSAPGTGQGGMTGELFF. CDR3 sequence (DNA): TGCAGTGCTCCCGGGACAGGGCAGGGTGGAATGACCGGGGAGCTGTTTTTT.

This chain uses TRBV29-1 with TRBJ2-1, with D unclear. Germline CDR1 reads SQVTM; CDR2 reads ANQGSEA. The CDR3 runs to 10 residues. Deletions cut 6 bases from V and 8 bases from J, with 8 bases between. CDR3 amino acids: CSVAPDEQFF. The CDR3 DNA is TGCAGCGTGGCCCCGGATGAGCAGTTCTTC.

The rearrangement uses TRBV20-1 and TRBJ2-5; a possible D gene is TRBD2 (5 bases). The CDR3 sequence is 13 residues long. Germline V gene sequence: CDR1 DFQATT, CDR2 SNEGSKA (reference sequence). The V gene lost 6 bases and the J gene lost 7 bases, with 18 bases spanning the gap. The CDR3 bases are TGCAGTGCACCCGGACTGCTGATAGGGACCCAGTACTTC. Translated: CSAPGLLIGTQYF.

This clonotype has more than one count but fewer than ten. This chain joins TRBV20-1 and TRBJ2-7; maybe TRBD2 (6 bases). The V end was cut by 5 bases, the J end by 6 bases, with 11 bases between. CDR3 length: 11 residues. CDR1 is DFQATT, CDR2 SNEGSKA, per germline (reference sequence). The CDR3 nucleotides read TGCAGTGCTCTAGGGGAGGTCGAGCAGTACGTC. Translation gives CSALGEVEQYV.

This chain joins TRBV6-2 or TRBV6-3 and TRBJ2-5; D is unclear. The ends were cut back, 5 bases at V and 1 base at J, with 14 bases in the middle. This CDR3 spans 15 amino acids. The germline CDR1 and CDR2 sequences are MNHEY and SVGEGT. CDR3 sequence: CASSPRYRAQETQYF. DNA of the CDR3: TGTGCCAGCAGTCCGAGATACAGAGCCCAAGAGACCCAGTACTTC.

The chain employs TRBV12-3 or TRBV12-4 and TRBJ1-5; the D is unclear. The V end lost 6 bases, the J end lost 0 bases, and 12 bases lay between the germline ends. The CDR3 loop spans 15 amino acids. CDR3 in amino acids: CASSPSHGSNQPQHF. DNA for the CDR3: TGTGCCAGCAGCCCAAGCCATGGTAGCAATCAGCCCCAGCATTTT.

This sequence joins TRBV20-1 and TRBJ1-5; D gene unclear. Germline loops: CDR1 DFQATT, CDR2 SNEGSKA (reference sequence). Trimming took off 3 bases at V and 1 base at J, with 4 bases between the two ends. This CDR3 contains 12 residues. This CDR3 reads CSARKSNQPQHF. The CDR3 bases are TGCAGTGCTAGGAAGAGCAATCAGCCCCAGCATTTT.

The chain couples TRBV7-2 to TRBJ1-4; D may be TRBD1 (5 bases). Germline CDR1 SGHTA, CDR2 FQGNSA. This CDR3 comprises 16 residues. Trimming cost V 8 bases and J 3 bases, with 19 bases left between them. CDR3: CASSRRFGASNEKLFF. CDR3 DNA: TGTGCCAGCTCCCGCCGATTTGGGGCCTCTAATGAAAAACTGTTTTTT.

This clonotype has just one count. The V gene is TRBV5-4, the J gene TRBJ2-7, with 10 nucleotides matching TRBD2. V shed 4 bases, J shed 3 bases, and the junction held 13 bases outside the gene matches. The CDR3 runs to 17 residues. Germline values: CDR1 SGHNT, CDR2 YYREEE (reference sequence). The CDR3 coding sequence is TGTGCCAGCAGCCCGCACCCCGGGACTAGCGCATACTACGAGCAGTACGTC. Protein: CASSPHPGTSAYYEQYV.

This clonotype has only one observation. The J gene is TRBJ2-5, the V gene TRBV29-1; 12 bases fit TRBD1. CDR1 is SQVTM and CDR2 is ANQGSEA in the germline V gene. V shed 4 bases and J 5 bases; nucleotides not matched to a gene: 11. The CDR3 runs to 16 residues. The CDR3 spells CSVAPGTGGSGETQYF. In DNA, the CDR3 is TGCAGCGTTGCACCCGGGACAGGGGGCAGCGGTGAGACCCAGTACTTC.

CDR3: CATSRDRAGEVGFF. The CDR3 DNA sequence: TGTGCCACCAGCAGAGATCGGGCAGGGGAAGTGGGTTTCTTT. This chain links TRBV15 with TRBJ1-1; D perhaps matches TRBD1 (6 bases). The length of the CDR3 is 14 residues. The V gene's germline CDR1 is LNHNV and CDR2 YYDKDF (reference sequence). Trimming stripped 0 bases from V and 13 bases from J, with 18 bases between. Together with reference TRBV15 and TRBJ1-1, the CDR3 gives the full variable domain: DAMVIQNPRYQVTQFGKPVTLSCSQTLNHNVMYWYQQKSSQAPKLLFHYYDKDFNNEADTPDNFQSRRPNTSFCFLDIRSPGLGDTAMYLCATSRDRAGEVGFFGQGTRLTVV.

The genes are TRBV5-8 and TRBJ1-5, with 9 bases fitting TRBD1. CDR3 length: 12 residues. Germline V gene sequence: CDR1 SGHTS, CDR2 YDEGEE. J gave up 9 bases and V 4 bases, and 2 bases lay outside the gene matches. The CDR3 sequence is CASSHRGRPQHF. The CDR3 DNA follows: TGTGCCAGCAGCCACAGGGGGCGGCCCCAGCATTTT.

J is TRBJ2-1 and V is TRBV7-3; 12 positions match TRBD2. The CDR3 extends over 15 amino acids. The germline V gene encodes CDR1 SGHTA and CDR2 FQGTGA. J was trimmed by 7 bases and V by 4 bases; bases with no gene match: 5. The CDR3 coding sequence is TGTGCCAGCAGCTCTAGCGGGGGGGCGAATAATGAGCAGTTCTTC. Protein sequence: CASSSSGGANNEQFF.

V gene TRBV5-1 combines with J gene TRBJ1-1; TRBD1 is a possible D gene (6 bases). Germline-derived CDR1 and CDR2 are SGHRS and YFSETQ. The CDR3 has 13 residues. Trimming removed 2 bases from V and 5 bases from J, with 10 bases in between. In DNA form, the CDR3 reads TGCGCCAGCAGCTTCGCAGGGGAGACTGAAGCTTTCTTT. It specifies CASSFAGETEAFF.

On this clonotype: At one of its ends the junction is not consistent with the germline gene, which may arise from a read error. The J gene is TRBJ1-2, the V gene TRBV5-8; 9 bases match TRBD1. The CDR3 is made up of 16 amino acids. From germline, CDR1 is SGHTS and CDR2 YDEGEE. This chain's CDR3 is CASSLPSRDREDGYTF. The CDR3, as DNA: TGTGCCAGCAGCCTACCGTCACGGGACAGGGAAGATGGATACACCTTC.

The rearrangement joins TRBV19 to TRBJ1-5; 8 bases map to TRBD1. CDR1 is LNHDA and CDR2 is SQIVND in the germline V gene (reference sequence). V trimming: 7 bases; J trimming: 6 bases; junction bases outside the gene matches: 11. The CDR3 is 15 amino acids. CDR3 nucleotides: TGTGCCAGTACCGTAGGGCAGGGGGCGGGTCAGCCCCAGCATTTT. Encoded protein: CASTVGQGAGQPQHF.

The chain is built from TRBV6-6 and TRBJ1-2; D is uncertain. CDR1 is MNHNY, CDR2 SVGAGI, per germline (reference sequence). V shed 7 bases and J shed 2 bases, with 11 bases lying between them. The CDR3 consists of 13 residues. CDR3 protein: CASTPERNYGYTF. The CDR3 coding sequence is TGTGCCAGCACCCCCGAGAGGAACTATGGCTACACCTTC.

The gene calls are TRBV3-1 and TRBJ1-1; D gene unclear. The CDR3 has 12 residues. Between the trimmed V and J ends, which lost 7 bases and 0 bases, there was a span of 6 bases. Per germline, CDR1 LGHDT and CDR2 YNNKEL (reference sequence). CDR3 region: CASMGMNTEAFF. The CDR3 nucleotides read TGTGCCAGCATGGGCATGAACACTGAAGCTTTCTTT.

Only one count was recorded for this clonotype. V and J are TRBV25-1 and TRBJ2-7, with 9 bases fitting TRBD1. The CDR3 length is 13 residues. With 6 bases clipped from V and 6 bases from J, the junction kept 6 bases outside the gene matches. Germline V CDR1 and CDR2: MGHDK, SYGVNS. DNA of the CDR3: TGTGCCAGCAGGGGGACAGGGTCGATCGAGCAGTACTTC. Translating it yields CASRGTGSIEQYF.

The chain has TRBV29-1 and TRBJ1-1; D unresolved. The CDR3 extends over 12 amino acids. Germline CDR1 reads SQVTM; CDR2 reads ANQGSEA. Trimming cost V 4 bases and J 0 bases, with 6 bases left between them. This CDR3 reads CSVGLLNTEAFF. The CDR3 DNA follows: TGCAGCGTTGGGCTCCTGAACACTGAAGCTTTCTTT.

The CDR3 loop reads CAISRAGANVLTF. DNA of the CDR3: TGTGCCATCAGCAGGGCTGGGGCCAACGTCCTGACTTTC. J is TRBJ2-6 and V is TRBV10-3; D may be TRBD1 (5 bases). Trimming left V 6 bases short and J 2 bases short, with 5 bases between. Germline lookup yields CDR1 ENHRY and CDR2 SYGVKD. The CDR3 is 13 residues long.

The CDR3 DNA is TGTGCCAGCTCGTCCTACTCCAGCGTCAAAGAGACCCAGTACTTC. Translating it yields CASSSYSSVKETQYF. V and J are TRBV18 and TRBJ2-5, with unresolved D. The CDR3 loop spans 15 amino acids. Trimming stripped 6 bases from V and 3 bases from J, with 17 bases between. Germline V gene lookup returns CDR1 KGHSH and CDR2 LQKENI.

The CDR3 here is CASSRGGREYF. CDR3 nucleotide sequence: TGTGCCAGCAGCCGGGGGGGCAGGGAGTACTTC. This chain connects TRBV6-1 to TRBJ2-5; 8 bases match TRBD2. The CDR3 is 11 residues long. Germline V gene lookup returns CDR1 MNHNS and CDR2 SASEGT. Trimming cost V 6 bases and J 12 bases; bases outside gene matches: 6.

The chain links TRBV4-1 to TRBJ2-7, with D unresolved. The CDR3 totals 13 residues. Trimming removed 3 bases at V and 1 base at J, with 7 bases between. CDR1 is MGHRA, CDR2 YSYEKL, per germline. CDR3 protein: CASSHGSSYEQYF. CDR3 in DNA: TGCGCCAGCAGCCACGGATCATCCTACGAGCAGTACTTC.

The J gene is TRBJ2-5, the V gene TRBV5-1, with D perhaps TRBD1 or TRBD2 (5 bases each). CDR3 size: 16 residues. Deletions cut 2 bases from V and 1 base from J, with 15 bases between. Germline loops: CDR1 SGHRS, CDR2 YFSETQ. DNA of the CDR3: TGCGCCAGCAGCTTTGGGGGAGTTACCGTCCAAGAGACCCAGTACTTC. Amino acid sequence: CASSFGGVTVQETQYF.